The present T cell receptor (beta chain) was sequenced within a study of OX40 agonist ivuxolimab in advanced cancers. Study overall: At 65% to 90% male, the cohort had a mean age of approximately 60 years, ranging from roughly 20 to 85.

In germline, CDR1 is LGHNT, CDR2 FRNRAP. The trim removed 10 bases at V and 0 bases at J, leaving 3 bases unmatched. The CDR3 has 14 residues. Repertoires were generated with immunoSEQ multiplex PCR, while TCRdb's copy carries only in-frame clones and drops some. The sample lists fewer than 60,000 clones, about 80% occurring once. The TCR originated in an adult with an advanced solid tumor such as melanoma, head and neck, liver or kidney cancer. The chain joins TRBV12-5 to TRBJ2-7, with 13 nucleotides matching TRBD2. Source: CD4+ or CD8+ T cells sorted from blood, taken in a trial of the OX40 agonist ivuxolimab. CDR3 DNA: TGTGCTACCGGGACTAGCGGGAACTCCTACGAGCAGTACTTC. This gives the protein CATGTSGNSYEQYF.